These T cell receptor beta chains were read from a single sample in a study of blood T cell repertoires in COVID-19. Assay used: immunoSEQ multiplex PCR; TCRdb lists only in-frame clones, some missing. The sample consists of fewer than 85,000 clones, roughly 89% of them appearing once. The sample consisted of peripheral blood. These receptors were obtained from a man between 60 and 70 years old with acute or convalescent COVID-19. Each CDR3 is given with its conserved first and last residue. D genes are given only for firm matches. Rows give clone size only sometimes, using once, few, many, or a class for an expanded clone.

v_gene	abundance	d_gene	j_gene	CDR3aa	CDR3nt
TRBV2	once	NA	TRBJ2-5	CASGGASKTQYF	TGTGCCAGCGGGGGGGCGTCTAAGACCCAGTACTTC
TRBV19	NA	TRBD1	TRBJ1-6	CASSTGDREGSPLHF	TGTGCCAGTAGTACCGGGGACAGGGAAGGGTCACCCCTCCACTTT
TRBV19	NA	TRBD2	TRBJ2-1	CASSKTGTIRNNEQFF	TGTGCCAGTAGTAAAACCGGGACTATTCGCAACAATGAGCAGTTCTTC
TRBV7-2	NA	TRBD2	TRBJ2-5	CASSGSGGLQETQYF	TGTGCCAGCAGCGGGTCGGGAGGGCTCCAAGAGACCCAGTACTTC
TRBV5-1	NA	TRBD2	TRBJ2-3	CASSGLARGEPADTQYF	TGCGCCAGCAGCGGACTAGCCCGTGGCGAACCTGCAGATACGCAGTATTTT
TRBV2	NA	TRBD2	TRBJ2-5	CASSTLGGRQETQYF	TGTGCCAGCAGCACACTCGGGGGGAGGCAAGAGACCCAGTACTTC
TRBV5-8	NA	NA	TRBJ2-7	CASSLTDYEQYF	TGTGCCAGCAGCTTGACAGACTACGAGCAGTACTTC
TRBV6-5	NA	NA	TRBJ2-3	CASRSPTDTQYF	TGTGCCAGCAGGTCCCCGACAGATACGCAGTATTTT
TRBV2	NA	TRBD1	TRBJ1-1	CASEDRGGTEAFF	TGTGCCAGCGAGGACAGGGGGGGGACTGAAGCTTTCTTT
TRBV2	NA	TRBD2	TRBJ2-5	CASSEAQGAGRAGGIRETQYF	TGTGCCAGCAGTGAAGCTCAAGGAGCGGGTAGAGCGGGGGGCATTAGGGAGACCCAGTACTTC
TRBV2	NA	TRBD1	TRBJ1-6	CASTSRGQESPLHF	TGTGCCAGCACGAGCAGGGGGCAAGAGTCACCCCTCCACTTT
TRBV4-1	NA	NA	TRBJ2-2	CASSQVNMGFGAGELFF	TGCGCCAGCAGCCAAGTGAATATGGGGTTCGGGGCCGGGGAGCTGTTTTTT
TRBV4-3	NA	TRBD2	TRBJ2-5	CASSPRASGAGETQYF	TGCGCCAGCAGCCCTAGGGCTAGCGGGGCCGGGGAGACCCAGTACTTC
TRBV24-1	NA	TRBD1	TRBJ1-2	CATSDPDRGYGYTF	TGTGCCACCAGTGACCCAGACAGGGGCTATGGCTACACCTTC
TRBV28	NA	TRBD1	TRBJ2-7	CASRGGQASGYEQYF	TGTGCCAGCAGGGGGGGACAGGCAAGCGGGTACGAGCAGTACTTC
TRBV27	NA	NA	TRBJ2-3	CASSLQGLTDTQYF	TGTGCCAGCAGTTTACAGGGGCTCACAGATACGCAGTATTTT
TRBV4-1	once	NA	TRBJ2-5	CASSQGNWQGQETQYF	TGCGCCAGCAGCCAGGGGAATTGGCAGGGGCAAGAGACCCAGTACTTC
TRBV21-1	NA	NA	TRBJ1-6	CASSPRMGTGGNVSSPLHF	TGTGCCAGCAGCCCAAGAATGGGGACAGGGGGCAATGTGAGTTCACCCCTCCACTTT
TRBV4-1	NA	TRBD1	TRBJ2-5	CASSQIGTVFRETQYF	TGCGCCAGCAGCCAAATCGGGACAGTTTTTAGAGAGACCCAGTACTTC
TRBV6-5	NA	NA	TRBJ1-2	CASGDLSIRGGYTF	TGTGCCAGCGGCGACTTGAGTATCAGAGGGGGCTACACCTTC
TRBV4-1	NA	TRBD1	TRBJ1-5	CASSQTDRGRGQPQHF	TGCGCCAGCAGCCAAACGGACAGGGGCAGAGGTCAGCCCCAGCATTTT
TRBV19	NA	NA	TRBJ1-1	CASRFGGEAFF	TGTGCCAGTCGTTTTGGGGGGGAGGCTTTCTTT
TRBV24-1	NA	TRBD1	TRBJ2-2	CATRADRGNTGELFF	TGTGCCACCAGGGCGGACAGGGGGAACACCGGGGAGCTGTTTTTT
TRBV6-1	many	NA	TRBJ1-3	CASSENPGSGNTIYF	TGTGCCAGCAGTGAAAACCCAGGGTCAGGAAACACCATATATTTT
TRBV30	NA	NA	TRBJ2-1	CAWSVGATEQFF	TGTGCCTGGAGTGTGGGTGCGACAGAGCAGTTCTTC
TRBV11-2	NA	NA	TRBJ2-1	CASSLAIVGNEQFF	TGTGCCAGCAGCTTAGCAATAGTTGGCAATGAGCAGTTCTTC
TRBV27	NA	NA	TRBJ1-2	CASSQTANYGYTF	TGTGCCAGTAGCCAGACAGCTAACTATGGCTACACCTTC
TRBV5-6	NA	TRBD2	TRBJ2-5	CASSPGRLAGRWTQYF	TGTGCCAGCAGCCCCGGGAGACTAGCGGGCCGGTGGACCCAGTACTTC
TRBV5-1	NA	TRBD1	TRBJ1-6	CASSTETGAAGSPLHF	TGCGCCAGCAGCACCGAAACAGGGGCCGCAGGTTCACCCCTCCACTTT
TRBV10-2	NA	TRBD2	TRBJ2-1	CASSTPPAGGSGAYNEQFF	TGCGCCAGCAGTACTCCCCCGGCGGGGGGATCCGGGGCCTACAATGAGCAGTTCTTC
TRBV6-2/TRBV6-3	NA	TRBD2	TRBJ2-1	CASSYSLAGGDNEQFF	TGTGCCAGCAGTTACTCACTAGCGGGGGGAGACAATGAGCAGTTCTTC
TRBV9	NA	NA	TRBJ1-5	CASGVGNQPQHF	TGTGCCAGCGGAGTGGGCAATCAGCCCCAGCATTTT
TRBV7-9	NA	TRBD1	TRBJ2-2	CASSSDRAGDTGELFF	TGTGCCAGCAGCTCCGACAGGGCAGGGGACACCGGGGAGCTGTTTTTT
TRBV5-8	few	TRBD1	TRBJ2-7	CASSRSADRVHSYEQYF	TGTGCCAGCAGCCGATCTGCCGACAGGGTTCACTCCTACGAGCAGTACTTC
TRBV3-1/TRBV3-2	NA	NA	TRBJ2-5	CASSQDGGTTQYF	TGTGCCAGCAGCCAAGATGGGGGGACGACCCAGTACTTC